The present T cell receptor (beta chain) was sequenced within a study of CD8 T cells in ankylosing spondylitis. Whole-study results and caveats: A TCR beta motif of eight highly homologous variants appeared characteristic of ankylosing spondylitis blood. Earlier reports found some motif variants in synovial fluid and blood in reactive arthritis.

This clonotype was found once. Its antigen is undetermined. A much larger clone differs from this one at a single base, so this may be a read error. A read error is likely, as this CDR3 ends without the conserved phenylalanine or tryptophan. Germline CDR1 DFQATT, CDR2 SNEGSKA (reference sequence). V was shortened by 3 bases and J by 7 bases, with 12 bases between the two germline ends. The CDR3 length is 12 residues. A quantitative 5'-RACE method, one with molecular barcodes, was used to make TCR beta libraries. TCRdb re-called the 5' RACE reads with MiXCR, one entry per CDR3 protein. The sample includes about 330,000 distinct CDR3 sequences, roughly 8% of them seen just once.

The sequence derives from a male donor with ankylosing spondylitis. Source material: blood, either unsorted or a sorted T cell fraction (not recorded which). This rearrangement joins TRBV20-1 to TRBJ1-2; D unresolved. The CDR3 loop reads CSARGAGRGYTL. CDR3 nucleotide sequence: TGCAGTGCTAGGGGAGCCGGCCGTGGCTACACCCTC.